This TCR beta chain came from a study of T cell changes during pregnancy in multiple sclerosis. V lost 2 bases to trimming and J lost 1 base; unmatched junction nucleotides: 2. This CDR3 contains 15 residues. CDR1 is KGHSH, CDR2 LQKENI, per germline. Sequenced by immunoSEQ multiplex PCR; TCRdb stores in-frame clones only, minus some. The table has some 77,000 clones, just over 90% seen once. The chain carries TRBV18 and TRBJ2-1; TRBD1 aligns across 7 bases. The sequencing here drew on peripheral blood, taken in the second trimester of pregnancy. This receptor was identified in a female donor in good health, enrolled as a control in a pregnancy study. CDR3 protein: CASSPRQGSYNEQFF. The CDR3 nucleotides read TGTGCCAGCTCACCAAGACAGGGTTCCTACAATGAGCAGTTCTTC.